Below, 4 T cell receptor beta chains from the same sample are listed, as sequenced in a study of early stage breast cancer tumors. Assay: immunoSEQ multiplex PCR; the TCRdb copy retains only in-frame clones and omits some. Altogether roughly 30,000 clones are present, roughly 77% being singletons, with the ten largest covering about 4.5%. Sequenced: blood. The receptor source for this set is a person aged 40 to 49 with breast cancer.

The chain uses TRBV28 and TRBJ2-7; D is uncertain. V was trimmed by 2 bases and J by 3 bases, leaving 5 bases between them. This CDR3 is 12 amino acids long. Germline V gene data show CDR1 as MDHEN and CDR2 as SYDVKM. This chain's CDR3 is CASSLGDYEQYF. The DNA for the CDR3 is TGTGCCAGCAGTTTAGGGGACTACGAGCAGTACTTC.

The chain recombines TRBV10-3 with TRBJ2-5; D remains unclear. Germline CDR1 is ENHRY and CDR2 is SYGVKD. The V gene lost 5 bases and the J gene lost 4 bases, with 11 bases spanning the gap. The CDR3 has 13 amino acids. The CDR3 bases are TGTGCCATCAGTCCCCAATTTGGAGAGACCCAGTACTTC. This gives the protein CAISPQFGETQYF.

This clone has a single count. CDR3 sequence reads: CATGGQEETQYF. The CDR3 nucleotides read TGTGCCACGGGGGGACAGGAGGAGACCCAGTACTTC. The V gene is TRBV2, the J gene TRBJ2-5, with D tentatively TRBD1 (8 bases). The V gene lost 10 bases and the J gene lost 5 bases, with 14 bases spanning the gap. This CDR3 is built from 12 residues. CDR1 and CDR2 from the germline V gene are SNHLY and FYNNEI.

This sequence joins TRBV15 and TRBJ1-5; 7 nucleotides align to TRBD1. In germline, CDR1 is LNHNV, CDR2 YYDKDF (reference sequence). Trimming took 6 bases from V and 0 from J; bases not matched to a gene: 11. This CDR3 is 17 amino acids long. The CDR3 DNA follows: TGTGCCACCAGTTCTGAGCAGGGGGGATATAGCAATCAGCCCCAGCATTTT. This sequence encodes CATSSEQGGYSNQPQHF.